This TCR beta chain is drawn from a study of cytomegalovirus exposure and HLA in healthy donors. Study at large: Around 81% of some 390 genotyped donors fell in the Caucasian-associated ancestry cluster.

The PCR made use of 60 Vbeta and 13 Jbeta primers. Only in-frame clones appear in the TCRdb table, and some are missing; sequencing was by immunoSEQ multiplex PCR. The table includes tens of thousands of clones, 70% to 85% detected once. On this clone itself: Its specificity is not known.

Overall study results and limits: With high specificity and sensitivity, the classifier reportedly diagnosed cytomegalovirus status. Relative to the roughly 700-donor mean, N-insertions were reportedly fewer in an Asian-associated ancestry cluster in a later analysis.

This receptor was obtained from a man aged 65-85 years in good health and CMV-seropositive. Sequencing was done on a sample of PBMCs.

The CDR3 here is CASSLVPGQGFYEQYF. Written as DNA, the CDR3 is TGTGCCAGCAGCTTAGTTCCGGGACAGGGTTTTTACGAGCAGTACTTC. The chain links TRBV11-2 to TRBJ2-7; 9 nucleotides match TRBD1. The ends lost 1 base at V and 4 bases at J; junction bases unmatched: 8. This CDR3 is built from 16 residues. Germline CDR1 and CDR2: SGHAT and FQNNGV.